Presented here are 11 T cell receptor beta chains from one specimen sequenced in a study of T cell repertoires in cytomegalovirus infection. One entry per CDR3 protein, called by TCRdb with MiXCR from the reads. The sample includes roughly 320,000 distinct CDR3 sequences, 8% to 10% of them seen just once. The sample consisted of PBMCs. All receptors derive from a human donor in good health (CMV status not recorded). Some clones in this sample may be carry-over from other donors' samples.

As to this clonotype: Since a much larger clone is just one base distant, this may be a read error. The V gene is TRBV7-2, the J gene TRBJ1-1; D unclear. The CDR3 length is 14 residues. In germline, CDR1 is SGHTA, CDR2 FQGNSA. V lost 6 bases and J 4 bases, leaving 15 bases between the germline ends. In DNA form, the CDR3 reads TGTGCCAGCAGTCCTATTAGGGAGATCACTGAAGCTTTCTTT. Its translation: CASSPIREITEAFF.

V is TRBV20-1 and J is TRBJ1-1; D not resolved. From germline, CDR1 is DFQATT and CDR2 SNEGSKA (reference sequence). V lost 3 bases, J lost 0 bases, and 14 bases lay in between. The CDR3 runs to 15 residues. CDR3 DNA sequence: TGCAGTGCTAGGACCGCTGGCGCCGTGAACACTGAAGCTTTCTTT. As protein: CSARTAGAVNTEAFF.

V usage is TRBV7-2 and J usage is TRBJ2-5; TRBD1 is a possible D gene (6 bases). Trimming cost V 5 bases and J 1 base, with 23 bases left between them. Per the germline V gene, CDR1 is SGHTA and CDR2 is FQGNSA. The CDR3 covers 18 residues. The CDR3 DNA reads TGTGCCAGCAGCAAGGGACCCTTCGGGACACACGTCCAAGAGACCCAGTACTTC. This sequence encodes CASSKGPFGTHVQETQYF.

This clonotype was detected many times. The V call is TRBV20-1, the J call TRBJ1-5; 8 nucleotides line up with TRBD1. The CDR3 contains 14 residues. V lost 3 bases and J lost 2; bases outside the gene matches: 3. Germline assignment: CDR1 DFQATT and CDR2 SNEGSKA (reference sequence). This CDR3 reads CSARLGQGNQPQHF. DNA of the CDR3: TGCAGTGCTAGGCTGGGACAGGGCAATCAGCCCCAGCATTTT.

In its sample, this clonotype was seen a few times. V and J are TRBV12-3 or TRBV12-4 and TRBJ2-7; TRBD2 is a possible D gene (6 bases). V gave up 2 bases and J gave up 3 bases, with 8 bases separating them. The length of the CDR3 is 13 residues. CDR3 sequence: CASSLMRDYEQYF. The CDR3 DNA follows: TGTGCCAGCAGTTTAATGCGGGACTACGAGCAGTACTTC.

This clonotype was counted a few times. This chain connects TRBV20-1 to TRBJ2-3, with 7 bases identical to TRBD2. The CDR3 loop spans 13 amino acids. Per germline, CDR1 DFQATT and CDR2 SNEGSKA (reference sequence). CDR3 sequence: CSPKAGLSDTQYF. The DNA for the CDR3 is TGCAGCCCGAAAGCGGGATTGTCAGATACGCAGTATTTT.

CDR3 residues: CASRTASGGKDTQYF. Written as DNA, the CDR3 is TGTGCCAGCAGAACCGCTAGCGGGGGGAAGGATACGCAGTATTTT. The chain links TRBV6-2 or TRBV6-3 to TRBJ2-3, with 11 bases fitting TRBD2. J gave up 6 bases and V 6 bases, and 8 bases lay outside the gene matches. Germline V gene data show CDR1 as MNHEY and CDR2 as SVGEGT. The CDR3 sequence is 15 residues long.

There are many counts of this clonotype. The chain employs TRBV27 and TRBJ2-3; D ambiguous. From germline, CDR1 is MNHEY and CDR2 SMNVEV (reference sequence). CDR3 length: 13 residues. The ends were cut back, 2 bases at V and 1 base at J, with 4 bases in the middle. CDR3 nucleotides: TGTGCCAGCAGTTTAACAGGCACAGATACGCAGTATTTT. This codes for CASSLTGTDTQYF.

This clonotype showed up many times. The chain recombines TRBV7-2 with TRBJ1-3; D is undetermined. Germline values: CDR1 SGHTA, CDR2 FQGNSA. Trimming took 5 bases from V and 4 from J, leaving 15 bases between them. This CDR3 spans 15 amino acids. CDR3 nucleotide sequence: TGTGCCAGCAGCCGCGGACTTTCTGCCGGAAACACCATATATTTT. It is translated as CASSRGLSAGNTIYF.

The table lists this clonotype with a few counts. CDR3 protein: CASSLRTGTAFF. CDR3 DNA: TGTGCCAGTAGTCTCCGGACCGGGACAGCTTTCTTT. The V and J genes are TRBV19 and TRBJ1-1; D perhaps matches TRBD1 (5 bases). The CDR3 has 12 amino acids. CDR1 LNHDA and CDR2 SQIVND come from the germline V gene (reference sequence). Trimming shortened V by 5 bases and J by 10 bases, and 14 bases separated the two germline ends.

This clonotype was detected only a few times. This chain uses TRBV28 with TRBJ2-7, with TRBD1 identical over 9 bases. Looked up from germline, CDR1 is MDHEN and CDR2 is SYDVKM. V lost 6 bases, J lost 3 bases, and 9 bases stayed unmatched. The CDR3 contains 15 residues. CDR3 coding DNA: TGTGCCAGCAGCGGGGCCGGGACAGGGCACTACGAGCAGTACTTC. This translates into CASSGAGTGHYEQYF.